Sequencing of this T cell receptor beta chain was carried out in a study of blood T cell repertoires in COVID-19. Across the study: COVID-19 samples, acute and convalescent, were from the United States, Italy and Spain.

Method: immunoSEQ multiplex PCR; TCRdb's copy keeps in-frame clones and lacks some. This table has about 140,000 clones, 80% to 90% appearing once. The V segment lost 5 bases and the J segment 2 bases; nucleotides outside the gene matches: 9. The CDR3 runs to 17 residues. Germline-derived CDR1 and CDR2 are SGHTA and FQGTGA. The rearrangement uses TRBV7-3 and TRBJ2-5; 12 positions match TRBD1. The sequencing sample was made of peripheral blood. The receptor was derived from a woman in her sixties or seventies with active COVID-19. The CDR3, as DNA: TGTGCCAGCAGCCGTGGGACAGGGGGCTTGGGGCAAGAGACCCAGTACTTC. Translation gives CASSRGTGGLGQETQYF.